This TCR beta chain was recovered during a study of T cell responses to AZD1222 COVID-19 vaccine. Assay: immunoSEQ multiplex PCR; the TCRdb copy retains only in-frame clones and omits some. Among more than 85,000 clones, 88% were seen once, and the ten largest hold around 8.4%. The ends lost 1 base at V and 7 bases at J; junction bases unmatched: 10. Per the germline V gene, CDR1 is MGHRA and CDR2 is YSYEKL. The length of the CDR3 is 16 residues. This clonotype was obtained from an adult in good health. The J gene is TRBJ2-1, the V gene TRBV4-1; 7 bases agree with TRBD2. Source: peripheral blood, taken on day 0 of AZD1222 vaccination. CDR3 bases: TGCGCCAGCAGCCAAGCTCTGTCATTCGGGAGGAATGAGCAGTTCTTC. Protein: CASSQALSFGRNEQFF.